A selection of T cell receptor beta chains follows, all from one sample in a study of T-cell reconstitution after alpha-beta-depleted transplantation in children. Using its own MiXCR run on the PCR reads, TCRdb lists one record per CDR3 protein. Of about 440,000 distinct CDR3 sequences listed, over 40% are singletons. The starting material was PBMCs, obtained before TCRalphabeta/CD19-depleted stem cell transplant. The receptors shown here come from a girl aged 2 to 10 with aplastic anemia, due to receive a stem cell transplant. The CDR3 runs from the conserved cysteine through the conserved F or W. D genes are given only for firm matches. Expanded clones are given a class, and other clones once, few, many or no size at all.

v_gene	abundance	j_gene	d_gene	CDR3aa	CDR3nt
TRBV7-2	-	TRBJ2-7	-	CASSLVPTHNEQYF	TGTGCCAGCAGCCTAGTCCCCACTCATAACGAGCAGTACTTC
TRBV5-1	many	TRBJ2-5	-	CAGSPGRPQETQYF	TGCGCCGGAAGTCCGGGACGGCCACAAGAGACCCAGTACTTC
TRBV25-1	-	TRBJ2-3	TRBD2	CASSELAGPTDTQYF	TGTGCCAGCAGTGAACTAGCGGGTCCCACAGATACGCAGTATTTT
TRBV20-1	many	TRBJ2-3	TRBD2	CSASGAGGATDTQYF	TGCAGTGCTAGTGGAGCGGGGGGCGCCACAGATACGCAGTATTTT
TRBV7-9	few	TRBJ1-2	-	CASSLAGENGYTF	TGTGCCAGCAGCTTAGCGGGAGAGAATGGCTACACCTTC
TRBV5-1	-	TRBJ2-7	TRBD1	CASSLGRDRGYEQYF	TGCGCCAGCAGCTTGGGAAGGGACAGGGGCTACGAGCAGTACTTC
TRBV20-1	-	TRBJ1-1	TRBD1	CSANPGQGRRNTEAFF	TGCAGTGCTAACCCCGGACAGGGAAGACGGAACACTGAAGCTTTCTTT
TRBV27	-	TRBJ2-7	-	CASSLRWGYYEQYF	TGTGCCAGCAGCCTAAGGTGGGGTTATTACGAGCAGTACTTC
TRBV20-1	-	TRBJ2-4	TRBD2	CSARAGLAGGAKNIQYF	TGCAGTGCTAGAGCGGGCTTAGCGGGAGGGGCCAAAAACATTCAGTACTTC
TRBV6-5	many	TRBJ2-7	TRBD2	CASSYVRLAGAHEQYF	TGTGCCAGCAGTTACGTCCGACTAGCGGGAGCCCACGAGCAGTACTTC
TRBV20-1	once	TRBJ2-2	-	CSASRATGELFF	TGCAGTGCTTCTAGGGCCACCGGGGAGCTGTTTTTT
TRBV10-3	-	TRBJ2-1	-	CAISPGTLGEQFF	TGTGCCATCAGCCCCGGGACCCTCGGTGAGCAGTTCTTC
TRBV3-1	-	TRBJ2-5	TRBD2	CASSQEFLAGGLETQYF	TGTGCCAGCAGCCAAGAATTTCTAGCGGGGGGGCTGGAGACCCAGTACTTC
TRBV5-1	many	TRBJ2-4	-	CASSLARGNIQYF	TGCGCCAGCAGCTTGGCAAGGGGGAACATTCAGTACTTC
TRBV19	-	TRBJ2-1	-	CASRSFESEEQFF	TGTGCCAGTAGAAGCTTTGAGTCGGAGGAGCAGTTCTTC
TRBV7-6	-	TRBJ2-7	TRBD1	CASSDPTGPAGEQYF	TGTGCCAGCAGCGATCCGACAGGGCCGGCGGGTGAGCAGTACTTC
TRBV11-2	-	TRBJ2-3	TRBD1	CASSSGTGFYSTDTQYF	TGTGCCAGCAGCTCCGGGACAGGGTTTTATAGCACAGATACGCAGTATTTT
TRBV7-2	few	TRBJ2-3	TRBD1	CASRSTRGWTDTQYF	TGTGCCAGCAGGTCTACCAGGGGGTGGACAGATACGCAGTATTTT
TRBV15	few	TRBJ1-2	-	CATSHITIPGHFGYTF	TGTGCCACCAGCCATATAACTATACCGGGACACTTTGGCTACACCTTC
TRBV5-1	-	TRBJ2-7	-	CASSPSMDASPPYEQYF	TGCGCCAGCAGCCCCTCTATGGACGCCTCCCCTCCCTACGAGCAGTACTTC
TRBV25-1	-	TRBJ2-7	TRBD1	CASSERGTGGYEQYF	TGTGCCAGCAGTGAACGAGGAACAGGGGGCTACGAGCAGTACTTC
TRBV29-1	-	TRBJ2-4	TRBD2	CSALGLAGVRDKNIQYF	TGCAGCGCCCTCGGGCTAGCGGGAGTTAGGGACAAAAACATTCAGTACTTC
TRBV6-1	-	TRBJ1-1	-	CASISLGGTEAFF	TGTGCCAGCATCTCTCTTGGGGGCACTGAAGCTTTCTTT
TRBV20-1	many	TRBJ2-7	-	CSARDGGGVFEQYF	TGCAGTGCTAGAGATGGAGGGGGCGTCTTCGAGCAGTACTTC
TRBV10-3	-	TRBJ2-7	TRBD1	CAIGQGQGTYEQYF	TGTGCCATCGGACAGGGACAGGGCACCTACGAGCAGTACTTC
TRBV29-1	-	TRBJ2-1	-	CSGLGVYEQFF	TGCAGCGGACTGGGGGTCTATGAGCAGTTCTTC
TRBV12-3/TRBV12-4	-	TRBJ1-5	-	CASSSYNQPQHF	TGTGCCAGCAGTTCTTACAATCAGCCCCAGCATTTT
TRBV3-1	-	TRBJ2-2	TRBD2	CASSRAGTSGNTGELFF	TGTGCCAGCAGCCGTGCCGGGACTAGCGGGAACACCGGGGAGCTGTTTTTT
TRBV5-1	once	TRBJ2-4	TRBD1	CASSARTGSIQYF	TGCGCCAGCAGCGCCCGGACAGGGAGCATTCAGTACTTC
TRBV20-1	-	TRBJ2-2	-	CSARQGMGELFF	TGCAGTGCTAGACAGGGGATGGGGGAGCTGTTTTTT
TRBV5-1	-	TRBJ2-4	-	CASSLGRPDGKEYF	TGCGCCAGCAGCTTGGGACGGCCAGACGGTAAAGAGTACTTC
TRBV10-2	-	TRBJ2-5	TRBD2	CASKGGKETQYF	TGCGCCAGCAAGGGAGGGAAAGAGACCCAGTACTTC
TRBV25-1	-	TRBJ1-1	TRBD1	CASSRGTEYVWDTEAFF	TGTGCCAGCAGTCGGGGGACAGAATATGTCTGGGACACTGAAGCTTTCTTT
TRBV14	-	TRBJ2-3	-	CASSQEKSWGIVSDTQYF	TGTGCCAGCAGCCAAGAGAAAAGTTGGGGGATCGTGTCAGATACGCAGTATTTT
TRBV20-1	few	TRBJ1-2	-	CSARTASYGYTF	TGCAGTGCCCGGACGGCCTCCTATGGCTACACCTTC
TRBV20-1	-	TRBJ1-1	-	CSAIHGEAFF	TGCAGTGCTATACACGGTGAAGCTTTCTTT
TRBV5-5	-	TRBJ2-7	-	CASSLRAAYEQYF	TGTGCCAGCAGCCTGAGGGCGGCCTACGAGCAGTACTTC
TRBV20-1	few	TRBJ1-5	-	CSASPGGGQPQHF	TGCAGTGCTAGTCCGGGGGGTGGTCAGCCCCAGCATTTT
TRBV4-3	-	TRBJ1-3	-	CASSQTRQAGNTIYF	TGCGCCAGCAGCCAGACGAGGCAGGCTGGAAACACCATATATTTT
TRBV20-1	-	TRBJ2-1	-	CSASSRPEQFF	TGCAGTGCTTCCTCCCGGCCTGAGCAGTTCTTC
TRBV10-3	many	TRBJ2-7	-	CAISESDVGWGEQYF	TGTGCCATCAGTGAGTCCGACGTAGGTTGGGGCGAGCAGTACTTC
TRBV19	-	TRBJ2-5	TRBD1	CASRPVPGQGPQETQYF	TGTGCCAGTAGACCCGTCCCGGGACAGGGGCCCCAAGAGACCCAGTACTTC